The 6 T cell receptor beta chains reported below all come from one sample, sequenced in a study of memory B cells and T cells in multiple sclerosis. Their specific antigens are unknown. Separate sequencing covered autoproliferating (CFSE-dim) and non-proliferating (CFSE-high) T cells from stimulus-free culture. Pooled replicate wells came from about 5x10^7 CFSE-labeled PBMCs cultured about seven days without stimulus. The repertoire was sequenced with immunoSEQ multiplex PCR; TCRdb's copy has only in-frame clones and lacks some. This repertoire shows over 35,000 clones, over 70% found once; its top ten account for 0.85% to 1.3%. The sequencing input was PBMCs from blood kept in culture. Source of these receptors: a human donor with multiple sclerosis.

The V call is TRBV19, the J call TRBJ1-5; 7 bases match TRBD1. The CDR3 is 17 residues long. The germline gives CDR1 LNHDA, CDR2 SQIVND (reference sequence). J lost 2 bases, V lost 7 bases, and 14 bases had no gene match. CDR3 DNA sequence: TGTGCCAGTATGGGAGACAGGGCGGGTAGTGGCAATCAGCCCCAGCATTTT. This codes for CASMGDRAGSGNQPQHF.

The chain recombines TRBV9 with TRBJ1-1; D is uncertain. V was shortened by 7 bases and J by 0 bases, with 10 bases between the two germline ends. Germline V gene data show CDR1 as SGDLS and CDR2 as YYNGEE. This CDR3 spans 13 amino acids. CDR3 region: CASAGGMNTEAFF. CDR3 bases: TGTGCCAGCGCGGGAGGGATGAACACTGAAGCTTTCTTT.

V gene TRBV2 combines with J gene TRBJ2-7, with D uncertain. The CDR3 covers 14 residues. The V gene lost 6 bases and the J gene lost 0 bases, with 12 bases spanning the gap. Germline V CDR1 and CDR2: SNHLY, FYNNEI. The CDR3 DNA reads TGTGCCAGCAGAGATCCAAGGAGCTCCTACGAGCAGTACTTC. This encodes CASRDPRSSYEQYF. Complete variable domain (other parts from reference TRBV2 and TRBJ2-7): EPEVTQTPSHQVTQMGQEVILRCVPISNHLYFYWYRQILGQKVEFLVSFYNNEISEKSEIFDDQFSVERPDGSNFTLKIRSTKLEDSAMYFCASRDPRSSYEQYFGPGTRLTVT.

J is TRBJ2-2 and V is TRBV5-1; the D call may be TRBD1 or TRBD2 (5 bases each). V was shortened by 4 bases and J by 6 bases, with 16 bases between the two germline ends. The V gene's germline CDR1 is SGHRS and CDR2 YFSETQ. The CDR3 runs to 15 residues. The CDR3 is CASSPPWGLAGELFF. The CDR3 bases are TGCGCCAGCAGCCCCCCGTGGGGGTTGGCCGGGGAGCTGTTTTTT.

The chain uses TRBV4-1 and TRBJ1-5, with a tentative D call TRBD1 (6 bases). Between the trimmed V and J ends, which lost 8 bases and 6 bases, there was a span of 14 bases. Germline CDR1 is MGHRA and CDR2 is YSYEKL. The CDR3 loop spans 13 amino acids. The CDR3 nucleotides read TGCGCCAGCGGACACAGGGTTGGTCAGCCCCAGCATTTT. Amino acid sequence: CASGHRVGQPQHF.

The chain recombines TRBV7-2 with TRBJ1-1; no reliable D call. V gave up 1 base and J gave up 6 bases, with 6 bases separating them. This CDR3 has 12 amino acids. Germline V gene data show CDR1 as SGHTA and CDR2 as FQGNSA. The CDR3 reads CASSLDTAEAFF. CDR3 nucleotides: TGTGCCAGCAGCTTAGATACGGCTGAAGCTTTCTTT.